The 30 T cell receptor beta chains below come from one sample, sequenced in a study of T cell responses to AZD1222 COVID-19 vaccine. Assay: immunoSEQ multiplex PCR; the TCRdb copy retains only in-frame clones and omits some. The sample records roughly 30,000 clones, 78% being singletons. Sequencing was performed on peripheral blood, taken 28 days after the second AZD1222 dose. These receptors originate from an adult who received the AZD1222 COVID-19 vaccine.

V usage is TRBV6-5 and J usage is TRBJ1-2; 7 positions match TRBD1. The CDR3 covers 13 residues. V was clipped by 6 bases and J by 4 bases; unmatched bases: 5. Looked up from germline, CDR1 is MNHEY and CDR2 is SVGAGI. The CDR3 loop is CASSRDSFYGYTF. The CDR3 DNA sequence: TGTGCCAGCAGCAGGGACAGTTTCTATGGCTACACCTTC.

Comments on this clone: This CDR3 is also generated by other DNA sequences in the sample. This rearrangement joins TRBV7-8 to TRBJ1-1; D gene unclear. CDR1 and CDR2 from the germline V gene are SGHVS and FQNEAQ. This CDR3 comprises 13 residues. V was trimmed by 0 bases and J by 3 bases, leaving 5 bases between them. The CDR3 DNA reads TGTGCCAGCAGCTTAGCGGGAGACACTGAAGCTTTCTTT. Translating gives CASSLAGDTEAFF.

This chain joins TRBV7-9 and TRBJ2-1; 11 bases agree with TRBD2. The germline CDR1 and CDR2 sequences are SEHNR and FQNEAQ (reference sequence). V lost 5 bases and J lost 7; bases outside the gene matches: 13. This CDR3 is built from 17 residues. The CDR3 here is CASSRTSGRLLGNEQFF. DNA for the CDR3: TGTGCCAGCAGCCGAACTAGCGGGAGACTCCTCGGGAATGAGCAGTTCTTC.

This chain connects TRBV5-8 to TRBJ1-5; D ambiguous. This CDR3 spans 12 amino acids. Germline assignment: CDR1 SGHTS and CDR2 YDEGEE. Trimming removed 4 bases at V and 2 bases at J, with 4 bases between. The DNA for the CDR3 is TGTGCCAGCAGCCGTGGCAATCAGCCCCAGCATTTT. Protein: CASSRGNQPQHF.

The rearrangement uses TRBV3-1 (or the pseudogene TRBV3-2) and TRBJ2-1; 7 bases map to TRBD2. Looked up from germline, CDR1 is LGHDT and CDR2 is YNNKEL (reference sequence). The CDR3 has 13 amino acids. The V and J ends lost 4 bases and 12 bases, in that order; junction bases with no gene match: 9. As DNA, the CDR3 is TGTGCCAGCAGCCTAATGGCGGGGGATTGGCAGTTCTTC. Translated, it gives CASSLMAGDWQFF.

The chain carries TRBV18 and TRBJ2-4, with TRBD2 as a possible D gene (5 bases). The germline V gene encodes CDR1 KGHSH and CDR2 LQKENI. V lost 3 bases to trimming and J lost 9 bases, with 15 bases between them. The CDR3 spans 14 residues. CDR3 amino acids: CASSPSGGLGIQYF. DNA of the CDR3: TGTGCCAGCTCACCGTCCGGCGGACTCGGCATTCAGTACTTC.

This chain joins TRBV10-3 and TRBJ2-1, with 10 nucleotides matching TRBD2. The CDR3 length is 18 residues. Trimming took 6 bases from V and 5 from J; bases not matched to a gene: 16. The V gene's germline CDR1 is ENHRY and CDR2 SYGVKD. CDR3 sequence reads: CAIRKFLPGLAPNNEQFF. The CDR3 DNA reads TGTGCCATCAGAAAGTTCTTACCGGGACTAGCGCCCAACAATGAGCAGTTCTTC.

The gene calls are TRBV11-2 and TRBJ1-4; the match to TRBD1 covers 9 bases. There are 15 residues in the CDR3. The junction had 2 bases not matched to a gene; V was cut back by 5 bases and J by 1 base. CDR1 is SGHAT and CDR2 is FQNNGV in the germline V gene. Written as DNA, the CDR3 is TGTGCCAGCAGCCTGACAGGGGGAACTAATGAAAAACTGTTTTTT. Translation gives CASSLTGGTNEKLFF.

The chain employs TRBV5-1 and TRBJ2-7; 10 nucleotides match TRBD2. CDR3 size: 15 residues. Germline CDR1 is SGHRS and CDR2 is YFSETQ. Unmatched junction bases numbered 6, after V lost 0 bases and J lost 6 bases. This chain's CDR3 is CASSLVGPSGGEQYF. CDR3 bases: TGCGCCAGCAGCTTGGTGGGCCCTAGCGGGGGCGAGCAGTACTTC.

This sequence joins TRBV7-2 and TRBJ2-7; 9 bases map to TRBD1. The CDR3 loop spans 14 amino acids. Germline-derived CDR1 and CDR2 are SGHTA and FQGNSA. After removal of 0 bases from V and 5 bases from J, the junction contained 2 bases not matched to a gene. CDR3: CASSLAGQGHEQYV. CDR3 nucleotide sequence: TGTGCCAGCAGCTTAGCGGGACAGGGACACGAGCAGTACGTC.

The chain carries TRBV5-4 and TRBJ2-2; D possibly matches TRBD1 or TRBD2 (5 bases each). The ends were cut back, 2 bases at V and 6 bases at J, with 8 bases in the middle. CDR3 length: 13 residues. Germline assignment: CDR1 SGHNT and CDR2 YYREEE (reference sequence). Here the CDR3 reads CASSFGTSGELFF. CDR3 nucleotide sequence: TGTGCCAGCAGCTTCGGGACCTCCGGGGAGCTGTTTTTT.

Only a few counts were recorded for this clone. V is TRBV28 and J is TRBJ1-6; perhaps TRBD1 as D (5 bases). The CDR3 is 15 amino acids. The germline CDR1 and CDR2 sequences are MDHEN and SYDVKM. Trimming took off 8 bases at V and 0 bases at J, with 11 bases between the two ends. CDR3 loop: CASRGGSSYNSPLHF. The CDR3 DNA reads as TGTGCCAGCCGGGGGGGATCCTCCTATAATTCACCCCTCCACTTT.

This clone was detected only once. This rearrangement joins TRBV25-1 to TRBJ2-7; D is ambiguous. Trimming pared 5 bases from V and 1 base from J, leaving 6 bases between. Germline V gives CDR1 MGHDK, CDR2 SYGVNS. This CDR3 is built from 12 residues. Here the CDR3 reads CASSRGSYEQYF. In DNA form, the CDR3 reads TGTGCCAGCAGTCGCGGTTCCTACGAGCAGTACTTC.

This clone was detected a few times. V usage is TRBV14 and J usage is TRBJ1-2, with a weak D call TRBD1 (5 bases). The CDR3 length is 14 residues. Germline CDR1 SGHDN, CDR2 FVKESK. The V gene lost 0 bases and the J gene lost 7 bases, with 12 bases spanning the gap. The CDR3 loop is CASSQEGVRVGYTF. CDR3 nucleotide sequence: TGTGCCAGCAGCCAAGAGGGGGTTAGAGTTGGCTACACCTTC. Combining the CDR3 with reference TRBV14 and TRBJ1-2 gives the whole variable domain EAGVTQFPSHSVIEKGQTVTLRCDPISGHDNLYWYRRVMGKEIKFLLHFVKESKQDESGMPNNRFLAERTGGTYSTLKVQPAELEDSGVYFCASSQEGVRVGYTFGSGTRLTVV.

The chain is built from TRBV7-2 and TRBJ2-7, with D possibly matching TRBD2 (5 bases). V was clipped by 2 bases and J by 1 base, with 12 bases between them. Germline assignment: CDR1 SGHTA and CDR2 FQGNSA. This CDR3 contains 15 residues. The CDR3 sequence is CASSLMAGQSYEQYF. The DNA for the CDR3 is TGTGCCAGCAGCTTAATGGCGGGCCAGTCCTACGAGCAGTACTTC.

The chain couples TRBV3-1 (or the pseudogene TRBV3-2) to TRBJ1-2, with 8 bases lining up with TRBD1. The germline V gene encodes CDR1 LGHDT and CDR2 YNNKEL (reference sequence). V gave up 1 base and J gave up 5 bases; unmatched junction bases: 6. The CDR3 has 15 residues. CDR3 amino acids: CASSQVSGGGYGYTF. The CDR3 DNA follows: TGTGCCAGCAGCCAAGTCTCAGGGGGCGGATATGGCTACACCTTC.

The chain couples TRBV4-3 to TRBJ2-1; D might be TRBD2 (6 bases). CDR3 length: 14 amino acids. Trimming stripped 0 bases from V and 7 bases from J, with 10 bases between. Germline CDR1 and CDR2: LGHNA and YSLEER. DNA for the CDR3: TGCGCCAGCAGCCAAGATAACGGGGGAAATGAGCAGTTCTTC. It is translated as CASSQDNGGNEQFF.

The gene calls are TRBV19 and TRBJ2-7; 8 nucleotides line up with TRBD1. Trimming at V came to 6 bases and at J to 3 bases, leaving 4 bases not matched to a gene. This CDR3 comprises 13 residues. Germline V gene lookup returns CDR1 LNHDA and CDR2 SQIVND (reference sequence). The CDR3 spells CASSGTGYYEQYF. The CDR3 coding sequence is TGTGCCAGTAGCGGGACAGGTTACTACGAGCAGTACTTC.

This clone showed up just a few times. The CDR3 protein is CASKGWSGFGGYTF. CDR3 sequence (DNA): TGTGCCAGCAAAGGCTGGTCCGGTTTTGGTGGCTACACCTTC. The rearrangement joins TRBV6-5 to TRBJ1-2; no clear D. Trimming shortened V by 7 bases and J by 7 bases, and 19 bases separated the two germline ends. Germline V CDR1 and CDR2: MNHEY, SVGAGI. This CDR3 has 14 residues.

The CDR3, as DNA: TGTGCCAGCAGCTTCAGAGGACAGTTTGGTGGAGCCAAAAACATTCAGTACTTC. It specifies CASSFRGQFGGAKNIQYF. V usage is TRBV5-5 and J usage is TRBJ2-4, with D perhaps matching TRBD1 (6 bases). CDR1 SGHKS and CDR2 YYEKEE come from the germline V gene (reference sequence). Trimming cost V 2 bases and J 0 bases, with 18 bases left between them. This CDR3 comprises 18 residues.

The J gene is TRBJ1-2, the V gene TRBV5-4, with D unresolved. The V gene lost 3 bases and the J gene lost 2 bases, with 11 bases spanning the gap. The germline V gene has CDR1 SGHNT and CDR2 YYREEE (reference sequence). The CDR3 runs 14 residues. The CDR3 DNA sequence: TGTGCCAGCAGCTCGAAGGGCCTAAACTATGGCTACACCTTC. Translation gives CASSSKGLNYGYTF.

The CDR3 is CATRSTENNYGYTF. The CDR3 DNA follows: TGTGCCACCCGGTCGACGGAAAATAACTATGGCTACACCTTC. J is TRBJ1-2 and V is TRBV24-1; D not certain. Between the trimmed V and J ends, which lost 9 bases and 1 base, there was a span of 14 bases. The germline CDR1 and CDR2 sequences are KGHDR and SFDVKD. This CDR3 spans 14 amino acids.

The chain is built from TRBV18 and TRBJ2-7; D unresolved. Germline V lookup: CDR1 KGHSH, CDR2 LQKENI. Trimming removed 6 bases from V and 1 base from J, with 7 bases in between. This CDR3 has 12 residues. The CDR3 protein is CASSPNSYEQYV. CDR3 sequence (DNA): TGTGCCAGCTCCCCCAATTCCTACGAGCAGTACGTC.

The chain employs TRBV30 and TRBJ1-3; maybe TRBD1 (5 bases). V was cut by 3 bases and J by 4 bases, with 13 bases left in between. The CDR3 loop spans 14 amino acids. Germline assignment: CDR1 GTSNPN and CDR2 SVGIG (reference sequence). The CDR3 protein is CAWSPGGWGNTIYF. The CDR3 DNA is TGTGCCTGGAGCCCCGGGGGATGGGGAAACACCATATATTTT.

This clone was recorded a few times. The gene calls are TRBV27 and TRBJ2-1, with D unclear. This CDR3 region has 14 residues. Trimming left V 6 bases short and J 3 bases short, with 12 bases between. CDR1 and CDR2 from the germline V gene are MNHEY and SMNVEV (reference sequence). The CDR3 region is CASRTVKNYNEQFF. DNA of the CDR3: TGTGCCAGCAGAACAGTAAAAAACTACAATGAGCAGTTCTTC.

This clone was counted a single time. The rearrangement uses TRBV7-8 and TRBJ2-1; a weak D match, TRBD2 (6 bases). V shed 5 bases and J shed 14 bases, with 25 bases lying between them. The CDR3 is 15 amino acids. In germline, CDR1 is SGHVS, CDR2 FQNEAQ. In DNA form, the CDR3 reads TGTGCCAGCAGCCCAAGAAACCGGGGAGGCGGCAGGGAGTTCTTC. Residues: CASSPRNRGGGREFF. Filled out from reference TRBV7-8 and TRBJ2-1, the complete variable domain reads GAGVSQSPRYKVAKRGQDVALRCDPISGHVSLFWYQQALGQGPEFLTYFQNEAQLDKSGLPSDRFFAERPEGSVSTLKIQRTQQEDSAVYLCASSPRNRGGGREFFGPGTRLTVL.

The rearrangement uses TRBV2 and TRBJ2-1; D call uncertain. The V gene's germline CDR1 is SNHLY and CDR2 FYNNEI. The germline V and J ends were trimmed by 4 bases and 5 bases, with 15 bases remaining between them. The CDR3 extends over 15 amino acids. In nucleotides, the CDR3 is TGTGCCAGCAGTGGTAGACCCCCCCCAAACAATGAGCAGTTCTTC. This sequence encodes CASSGRPPPNNEQFF.

The rearrangement joins TRBV6-1 to TRBJ2-3, with 7 bases fitting TRBD2. This CDR3 is 16 amino acids long. The J segment lost 0 bases and the V segment lost 4 bases, leaving 7 bases of the junction unmatched. From germline, CDR1 is MNHNS and CDR2 SASEGT. The CDR3 bases are TGTGCCAGCAGTGGAAGGAGCGGGGTGAGCACAGATACGCAGTATTTT. As protein: CASSGRSGVSTDTQYF.

The gene calls are TRBV18 and TRBJ2-7; D is unresolved. From germline, CDR1 is KGHSH and CDR2 LQKENI. The CDR3 consists of 13 residues. V shed 6 bases and J shed 2 bases, with 11 bases lying between them. The CDR3 nucleotides read TGTGCCAGCTCCCAGGACGGAACCTACGAGCAGTACTTC. Encoded protein: CASSQDGTYEQYF.

The V and J genes are TRBV15 and TRBJ2-1; D unclear. This CDR3 has 15 amino acids. The germline CDR1 and CDR2 sequences are LNHNV and YYDKDF (reference sequence). With 3 bases removed from V and 6 bases from J, the gap between germline ends came to 15 bases. CDR3 in amino acids: CATSSQRVSGNEQFF. As DNA, the CDR3 is TGTGCCACCAGCAGCCAAAGGGTTTCGGGCAATGAGCAGTTCTTC.